These T cell receptor beta chains were read from a single sample in a study of cytomegalovirus exposure and HLA in healthy donors. Using immunoSEQ multiplex PCR, the repertoire was profiled, and TCRdb retains in-frame clones only, with some absent. The sample yields 30,000 to 45,000 clones, 84% seen once. Material for sequencing was PBMCs. The receptors were gathered from a woman younger than 30 in good health and CMV-seronegative. Both conserved end residues are part of each CDR3. The D gene is left open where the match is weak. Some rows mark clone size as missing; the rest say once, few, many or name a class of expanded clone.

j_gene: TRBJ1-2
v_gene: TRBV18
abundance: -
len: 18
d_gene: -
CDR3aa: CASSLFAGSRNEGHGYTF
CDR3nt: TGTGCCAGCTCTCTCTTTGCTGGTAGCCGTAATGAGGGTCATGGCTACACCTTC

j_gene: TRBJ1-1
v_gene: TRBV5-4
abundance: -
len: 13
d_gene: -
CDR3aa: CASSSLDSREAFF
CDR3nt: TGTGCCAGCAGCTCCCTCGACAGCCGTGAAGCTTTCTTT

j_gene: TRBJ1-1
v_gene: TRBV5-4
abundance: -
len: 15
d_gene: -
CDR3aa: CASSDRLLMNTEAFF
CDR3nt: TGTGCCAGCAGCGATAGACTGTTAATGAACACTGAAGCTTTCTTT

j_gene: TRBJ2-3
v_gene: TRBV7-2
abundance: -
len: 15
d_gene: -
CDR3aa: CASSLVHSSTDTQYF
CDR3nt: TGTGCCAGCAGCTTAGTACATTCTAGCACAGATACGCAGTATTTT

j_gene: TRBJ2-5
v_gene: TRBV5-1
abundance: -
len: 16
d_gene: TRBD2
CDR3aa: CASSLWTSGGSETQYF
CDR3nt: TGCGCCAGCAGCTTGTGGACTAGCGGGGGTTCAGAGACCCAGTACTTC

j_gene: TRBJ2-1
v_gene: TRBV7-9
abundance: -
len: 15
d_gene: TRBD1
CDR3aa: CASSLGQGWDNEQFF
CDR3nt: TGTGCCAGCAGCTTAGGACAGGGGTGGGACAATGAGCAGTTCTTC

j_gene: TRBJ2-7
v_gene: TRBV25-1
abundance: few
len: 11
d_gene: -
CDR3aa: CASSAAYEQYF
CDR3nt: TGTGCCAGCAGTGCCGCCTACGAGCAGTACTTC

j_gene: TRBJ1-1
v_gene: TRBV7-2
abundance: -
len: 13
d_gene: -
CDR3aa: CASSLAYSPEAFF
CDR3nt: TGTGCCAGCAGCTTAGCCTATAGTCCTGAAGCTTTCTTT

j_gene: TRBJ2-3
v_gene: TRBV9
abundance: -
len: 16
d_gene: -
CDR3aa: CASSFGRGPSTDTQYF
CDR3nt: TGTGCCAGCAGCTTCGGCCGGGGTCCGAGTACAGATACGCAGTATTTT

j_gene: TRBJ1-5
v_gene: TRBV27
abundance: -
len: 15
d_gene: -
CDR3aa: CASSLIQGANQPQHF
CDR3nt: TGTGCCAGCAGTTTAATCCAGGGTGCCAATCAGCCCCAGCATTTT

j_gene: TRBJ1-4
v_gene: TRBV7-6
abundance: -
len: 14
d_gene: TRBD1
CDR3aa: CASGRDRLNEKLFF
CDR3nt: TGTGCCAGCGGGAGGGACAGGCTTAATGAAAAACTGTTTTTT

j_gene: TRBJ2-7
v_gene: TRBV7-2
abundance: -
len: 17
d_gene: TRBD2
CDR3aa: CASSLAASGGHRGEQYF
CDR3nt: TGTGCCAGCAGCTTAGCGGCTAGCGGGGGTCACCGGGGCGAGCAGTACTTC

j_gene: TRBJ2-7
v_gene: TRBV6-1
abundance: -
len: 16
d_gene: TRBD1
CDR3aa: CASSEANRDRATEQYF
CDR3nt: TGTGCCAGCAGTGAAGCGAACCGGGACAGGGCCACCGAGCAGTACTTC

j_gene: TRBJ2-5
v_gene: TRBV23-1
abundance: -
len: 16
d_gene: TRBD1
CDR3aa: CASSQRDRVIKETQYF
CDR3nt: TGCGCCAGCAGTCAACGAGACAGGGTTATTAAAGAGACCCAGTACTTC

j_gene: TRBJ1-2
v_gene: TRBV7-9
abundance: few
len: 14
d_gene: -
CDR3aa: CASSLALANYGYPF
CDR3nt: TGTGCCAGCAGCTTAGCGTTAGCTAACTATGGCTACCCCTTC

j_gene: TRBJ2-1
v_gene: TRBV5-6
abundance: once
len: 15
d_gene: TRBD2
CDR3aa: CASSLSGLVQAEQFF
CDR3nt: TGTGCCAGCAGCTTGTCCGGACTAGTCCAGGCTGAGCAGTTCTTC

j_gene: TRBJ1-1
v_gene: TRBV6-4
abundance: -
len: 13
d_gene: TRBD1
CDR3aa: CASSDRDSTEAFF
CDR3nt: TGTGCCAGCTCGGACAGGGATTCCACTGAAGCTTTCTTT

j_gene: TRBJ2-1
v_gene: TRBV6-6
abundance: -
len: 15
d_gene: -
CDR3aa: CASRRGHQPDNEQFF
CDR3nt: TGTGCCAGCAGAAGGGGCCACCAACCCGACAATGAGCAGTTCTTC

j_gene: TRBJ2-7
v_gene: TRBV4-1
abundance: -
len: 15
d_gene: -
CDR3aa: CASSPRVGGIYEQYF
CDR3nt: TGCGCCAGCAGCCCGCGCGTGGGGGGTATCTACGAGCAGTACTTC

j_gene: TRBJ2-7
v_gene: TRBV6-5
abundance: few
len: 15
d_gene: TRBD1
CDR3aa: CASSYSADRSYEQYF
CDR3nt: TGTGCCAGCAGTTATTCCGCGGACAGGTCCTACGAGCAGTACTTC

j_gene: TRBJ2-7
v_gene: TRBV11-2
abundance: -
len: 14
d_gene: TRBD1
CDR3aa: CASSFETGGYEQYF
CDR3nt: TGTGCCAGCAGCTTCGAGACAGGGGGGTACGAGCAGTACTTC

j_gene: TRBJ2-5
v_gene: TRBV5-6
abundance: few
len: 12
d_gene: -
CDR3aa: CASNSEGNRLNF
CDR3nt: TGTGCCAGCAACTCCGAGGGCAACCGCCTGAACTTC

j_gene: TRBJ2-3
v_gene: TRBV9
abundance: -
len: 14
d_gene: TRBD2
CDR3aa: CASSVERGSDTQYF
CDR3nt: TGTGCCAGCAGCGTAGAGCGGGGGTCAGATACGCAGTATTTT

j_gene: TRBJ2-5
v_gene: TRBV7-9
abundance: few
len: 16
d_gene: TRBD2
CDR3aa: CASSSVGTSGKETQYF
CDR3nt: TGTGCCAGCAGCTCGGTCGGGACTAGCGGAAAAGAGACCCAGTACTTC

j_gene: TRBJ2-6
v_gene: TRBV7-3
abundance: -
len: 18
d_gene: -
CDR3aa: CASSLGTVGVYGANVLTF
CDR3nt: TGTGCCAGCAGCTTAGGGACTGTTGGGGTGTACGGGGCCAACGTCCTGACTTTC

j_gene: TRBJ1-1
v_gene: TRBV5-6
abundance: -
len: 14
d_gene: -
CDR3aa: CASSLPTGNTEAFF
CDR3nt: TGTGCCAGCAGTCTTCCGACAGGGAACACTGAAGCTTTCTTT